This is a list of T cell receptor beta chains from one sample in a study of control samples from healthy donors and cancer patients. Profiled with immunoSEQ multiplex PCR; TCRdb holds only in-frame clones, not every one. The sample yields 70,000 to 85,000 clones, 80% to 90% seen once. The sample comprised PBMCs. The receptor set was obtained from a man in his 60s with head and neck cancer. Both conserved end residues are trimmed from each CDR3.

CDR3 protein	V gene	J gene
ASSGMESPDTQY	TRBV5-4	TRBJ2-3
ASSTTRFTGELF	TRBV6-5	TRBJ2-2
ASSLVSVYEQY	TRBV5-6	TRBJ2-7
AISDRGQNTEAF	TRBV10-3	TRBJ1-1
AISESVSSYEQY	TRBV10-3	TRBJ2-7
ATVGQGQATEAF	TRBV10-3	TRBJ1-1
ASSPEGPSTTDTQY	TRBV5-8	TRBJ2-3
ASSKTILDEQY	TRBV7-9	TRBJ2-7
ASSYGQGRYEQY	TRBV3-1/TRBV3-2	TRBJ2-7
ASSLGRAGLSYNEQF	TRBV5-4	TRBJ2-1
ASSRHSGRAYEQY	TRBV7-2	TRBJ2-7
ASRQGWDSPLH	TRBV6-5	TRBJ1-6
ASSLGRAVDIQY	TRBV5-8	TRBJ2-4
ASSLPQGFNYGYT	TRBV28	TRBJ1-2
ASSSGQPQNNEQF	TRBV5-1	TRBJ2-1
ASMTEEGNEQY	TRBV23-1	TRBJ2-7
ASSLAVGQGTYEQY	TRBV5-1	TRBJ2-7
ASSSISSPLH	TRBV5-5	TRBJ1-6
AWSVVFSNEKLF	TRBV30	TRBJ1-4
ASSYRRLNEQF	TRBV3-1/TRBV3-2	TRBJ2-1
ASSDVSTDTQY	TRBV7-7	TRBJ2-3
ASSQDKGTATNEKLF	TRBV4-1	TRBJ1-4
ASSFSGLFTEAF	TRBV7-8	TRBJ1-1
SARPGTGEGAAF	TRBV29-1	TRBJ1-1
ASSPRQGVTLNTEAF	TRBV18	TRBJ1-1
ASRWTQGNNSPLH	TRBV6-5	TRBJ1-6
ASSPVPGQDPYGYT	TRBV7-8	TRBJ1-2
ASSPLAGWNTGELF	TRBV5-4	TRBJ2-2
ASRGFMGRTHEQY	TRBV2	TRBJ2-7
ASNRGLDTGELF	TRBV7-9	TRBJ2-2
ATSDPGLAAGELF	TRBV24-1	TRBJ2-2
ASSSRQTTGELF	TRBV9	TRBJ2-2
ASSWTGDGGYGYT	TRBV5-1	TRBJ1-2
ASSFGHSNYGYT	TRBV5-1	TRBJ1-2
ASSSFAHQRY	TRBV28	TRBJ2-3
ASSPTGADYNEQF	TRBV5-1	TRBJ2-1
ASSAYGNTEAF	TRBV5-1	TRBJ1-1
ASSPPGTSRVGQY	TRBV18	TRBJ2-7
ASSHWDRGLRTDTQY	TRBV7-6	TRBJ2-3
ASSRGDRGADTQY	TRBV4-1	TRBJ2-3
ASRWRGLETQY	TRBV6-5	TRBJ2-5
ASTGELF	TRBV21-1	TRBJ2-2